The T cell receptor (beta chain) under discussion was sequenced for a study of blood T cell repertoires in COVID-19. At the level of the study: From the United States, Italy and Spain came samples of acute and convalescent COVID-19.

The germline gives CDR1 DFQATT, CDR2 SNEGSKA (reference sequence). V shed 3 bases and J 6 bases; nucleotides not matched to a gene: 8. The CDR3 loop spans 14 amino acids. This clone was found once. Method: immunoSEQ multiplex PCR; TCRdb's copy keeps in-frame clones and lacks some. This sample has 380,000 or so clones, with more than 70% found just once. The sequence was obtained from a man in his forties with acute or convalescent COVID-19. This chain links TRBV20-1 with TRBJ2-4, with TRBD1 matching 7 bases. Source material: peripheral blood. The DNA for the CDR3 is TGCAGTGCTAGTCGACCAGCAGGGGGAAACATTCAGTACTTC. Amino acids: CSASRPAGGNIQYF.